Below, 24 T cell receptor beta chains from the same sample are listed, as sequenced in a study of vaccination effects on CD4 cells after COVID-19 (dated by TCRdb to the early 2020s). Libraries came from the immunoSEQ multiplex PCR assay. Not all clones reach the TCRdb copy of this immuneACCESS table, which keeps in-frame sequences only. Checked studies attribute under half of the gap to unresolved V genes and leave the rest unexplained. Counted in this sample were about 45,000 clones; approximately 72% of them appeared once. Together, the top ten hold about 9.5% of the sample. After about 9 days of culture, CD4+ T cells were isolated with the EasySep CD4+ T cell isolation kit. Two doses of either the BNT162b2 or the mRNA-1273 mRNA SARS-CoV-2 vaccine were administered to participants. For these receptors, no antigen is known. The sequencing here drew on CD4+ T cells from PBMCs cultured without peptide, taken after COVID-19 vaccination. The source of these receptors is a human donor who received a COVID-19 vaccine.

J is TRBJ1-6 and V is TRBV19, with D hard to call. The length of the CDR3 is 16 residues. Trimming cost V 2 bases and J 7 bases, with 15 bases left between them. Germline V gene sequence: CDR1 LNHDA, CDR2 SQIVND (reference sequence). The CDR3 DNA sequence: TGTGCCAGTAGTATAAAGGCAGGATACCGCAATTCACCCCTCCACTTT. As protein: CASSIKAGYRNSPLHF.

The genes are TRBV25-1 and TRBJ2-2; D possibly corresponds to TRBD2 (7 bases). The V gene lost 6 bases and the J gene lost 5 bases, with 10 bases spanning the gap. Germline V gives CDR1 MGHDK, CDR2 SYGVNS. This CDR3 region has 13 residues. Here the CDR3 reads CASSRGGTGELFF. The DNA for the CDR3 is TGTGCCAGCAGCAGGGGAGGGACCGGGGAGCTGTTTTTT.

This sequence joins TRBV10-2 and TRBJ2-3; D is possibly TRBD2 (6 bases). V gave up 6 bases and J gave up 4 bases, with 17 bases separating them. Germline V gives CDR1 WSHSY, CDR2 SAAADI. The CDR3 sequence is 15 residues long. CDR3 sequence: CASRDELSGSDTQYF. CDR3 sequence (DNA): TGCGCCAGCAGAGACGAACTTAGCGGCTCAGATACGCAGTATTTT.

This clone has just one count. V usage is TRBV7-2 and J usage is TRBJ1-1; D is uncertain. The germline gives CDR1 SGHTA, CDR2 FQGNSA. This CDR3 is built from 12 residues. V shed 2 bases and J shed 6 bases, with 7 bases lying between them. CDR3 sequence: CASSLRPAEAFF. In DNA form, the CDR3 reads TGTGCCAGCAGCTTAAGGCCCGCTGAAGCTTTCTTT.

This clone was counted between two and nine times. The chain uses TRBV5-1 and TRBJ2-3; D tentatively fits TRBD1 or TRBD2 (6 bases each). Per the germline V gene, CDR1 is SGHRS and CDR2 is YFSETQ. CDR3 length: 15 amino acids. Trimming cost V 4 bases and J 2 bases, with 14 bases left between them. The CDR3 protein is CASSPGGRNTDTQYF. The CDR3 DNA follows: TGCGCCAGCAGCCCTGGGGGGCGAAACACAGATACGCAGTATTTT.

This chain links TRBV4-1 with TRBJ2-1; TRBD1 aligns across 7 bases. Germline trimming cut 4 bases from V and 10 bases from J; bases unmatched to any gene: 10. This CDR3 has 14 residues. Per germline, CDR1 MGHRA and CDR2 YSYEKL. In DNA, the CDR3 is TGCGCCAGCAGCCTCGGACAGGCGGCAGCGGAGCAGTTCTTC. Protein sequence: CASSLGQAAAEQFF.

This clone showed up just once. As DNA, the CDR3 is TGTGCCAGTAGTACATCGTACACTCAAGAGACCCAGTACTTC. Protein: CASSTSYTQETQYF. The V gene is TRBV19, the J gene TRBJ2-5; no clear D gene. Trimming cost V 4 bases and J 2 bases, with 11 bases left between them. Germline CDR1 LNHDA, CDR2 SQIVND (reference sequence). This CDR3 region has 14 residues.

This chain connects TRBV10-3 to TRBJ2-3, with 7 bases identical to TRBD2. J gave up 0 bases and V 11 bases, and 8 bases lay outside the gene matches. The CDR3 runs 14 residues. Germline V gene sequence: CDR1 ENHRY, CDR2 SYGVKD. Here the CDR3 DNA reads TGTGCCTCACAAGCGGGGATTAGCACAGATACGCAGTATTTT. Translated: CASQAGISTDTQYF.

The chain employs TRBV19 and TRBJ1-2, with D maybe TRBD1 (6 bases). Trimming shortened V by 4 bases and J by 7 bases, and 19 bases separated the two germline ends. The CDR3 has 15 residues. CDR1 LNHDA and CDR2 SQIVND come from the germline V gene (reference sequence). The CDR3 protein is CASSSGLRQGLGYTF. CDR3 bases: TGTGCCAGTAGTAGCGGGTTGAGGCAGGGGCTTGGCTACACCTTC.

The V call is TRBV5-1, the J call TRBJ1-5; a possible D gene is TRBD1 (5 bases). Germline loops: CDR1 SGHRS, CDR2 YFSETQ. The CDR3 has 14 amino acids. Trimming removed 4 bases at V and 2 bases at J, with 10 bases between. CDR3 amino acids: CASSPARGNQPQHF. The DNA of the CDR3 is TGCGCCAGCAGCCCTGCCAGGGGCAATCAGCCCCAGCATTTT.

The chain joins TRBV10-3 to TRBJ2-5; TRBD2 agrees at 14 bases. The V gene's germline CDR1 is ENHRY and CDR2 SYGVKD. Unmatched junction bases numbered 6, after V lost 6 bases and J lost 3 bases. The CDR3 totals 16 residues. CDR3 in amino acids: CAISDRLAGGEETQYF. The DNA of the CDR3 is TGTGCCATCAGCGATAGACTAGCGGGGGGGGAAGAGACCCAGTACTTC.

V and J are TRBV5-1 and TRBJ1-6, with a tentative D call TRBD1 (6 bases). V lost 4 bases to trimming and J lost 8 bases, with 25 bases between them. CDR1 is SGHRS and CDR2 is YFSETQ in the germline V gene. This CDR3 is built from 18 residues. The CDR3 is CASSPSLDSSYTDSPLHF. CDR3 DNA sequence: TGCGCCAGCAGCCCTTCTTTGGACAGCTCCTATACTGATTCACCCCTCCACTTT.

The chain carries TRBV29-1 and TRBJ2-3; possible D gene TRBD1, 5 bases. The CDR3 runs to 12 residues. V was cut by 2 bases and J by 12 bases, with 15 bases left in between. Germline values: CDR1 SQVTM, CDR2 ANQGSEA. CDR3 residues: CSVEMRQGVQYF. Written as DNA, the CDR3 is TGCAGCGTTGAAATGCGGCAGGGCGTTCAGTATTTT.

V usage is TRBV5-1 and J usage is TRBJ1-6, with TRBD1 as a possible D gene (5 bases). The ends were cut back, 4 bases at V and 10 bases at J, with 18 bases in the middle. Per the germline V gene, CDR1 is SGHRS and CDR2 is YFSETQ. This CDR3 is built from 15 residues. The DNA for the CDR3 is TGCGCCAGCAGCCGGGGCCCTGCGAGGGACTCACCCCTCCACTTT. Translation gives CASSRGPARDSPLHF.

This sequence joins TRBV14 and TRBJ1-2; D uncertain. The V and J ends lost 4 bases and 5 bases respectively, with 11 bases between them. The CDR3 totals 13 residues. Germline V CDR1 and CDR2: SGHDN, FVKESK. DNA for the CDR3: TGTGCCAGCAGCCCCGATGGAAGGTATGGCTACACCTTC. This encodes CASSPDGRYGYTF.

This clone was seen only a few times. V usage is TRBV3-1 (or the pseudogene TRBV3-2) and J usage is TRBJ2-2; D is ambiguous. Trimming pared 4 bases from V and 3 bases from J, leaving 9 bases between. CDR1 and CDR2 (germline): LGHDT, YNNKEL (reference sequence). The CDR3 is made up of 14 amino acids. The CDR3 nucleotides are TGTGCCAGCAGCCTACAGACGGACACCGGGGAGCTGTTTTTT. Translation gives CASSLQTDTGELFF.

V usage is TRBV18 and J usage is TRBJ2-3; D is perhaps TRBD1 or TRBD2 (7 bases each). The CDR3 has 23 residues. The germline V gene has CDR1 KGHSH and CDR2 LQKENI. The V gene lost 4 bases and the J gene lost 0 bases, with 35 bases spanning the gap. This chain's CDR3 is CASSLGGGGLRTRRPKSTDTQYF. CDR3 DNA sequence: TGTGCCAGCTCACTAGGGGGCGGGGGTCTGCGGACCCGTAGACCCAAAAGCACAGATACGCAGTATTTT.

The chain links TRBV6-5 to TRBJ1-5; no clear D gene. Germline V gene sequence: CDR1 MNHEY, CDR2 SVGAGI. Trimming stripped 4 bases from V and 1 base from J, with 8 bases between. This CDR3 contains 14 residues. The CDR3 DNA is TGTGCCAGCAGTTCCTCGGGGAGCAATCAGCCCCAGCATTTT. This encodes CASSSSGSNQPQHF.

The CDR3, as DNA: TGTGCCAGCAGCGAGACCCCGACCCCCGATGAGCAGTTCTTC. Protein sequence: CASSETPTPDEQFF. This chain connects TRBV7-6 to TRBJ2-1, with no clear D. Trimming removed 5 bases at V and 8 bases at J, with 16 bases between. Germline V lookup: CDR1 SGHVS, CDR2 FNYEAQ. The CDR3 is 14 residues long.

The chain couples TRBV2 to TRBJ1-2; D ambiguous. There are 13 residues in the CDR3. Germline CDR1 reads SNHLY; CDR2 reads FYNNEI. V lost 5 bases to trimming and J lost 8 bases, with 15 bases between them. CDR3 bases: TGTGCCAGCAGTTTCCCCAGTCCTGAAGGCTACACCTTC. It yields the protein CASSFPSPEGYTF.

CDR3 DNA sequence: TGTGCCAGCTCACCGACAGGTTATCAGCCCCAGCATTTT. Encoded protein: CASSPTGYQPQHF. The chain joins TRBV18 to TRBJ1-5, with a weak D call TRBD1 (6 bases). V lost 3 bases to trimming and J lost 5 bases, with 8 bases between them. The V gene's germline CDR1 is KGHSH and CDR2 LQKENI. This CDR3 has 13 residues.

The chain is built from TRBV15 and TRBJ2-2, with 9 bases matching TRBD2. The CDR3 extends over 19 amino acids. J was trimmed by 1 base and V by 0 bases; bases with no gene match: 9. CDR1 and CDR2 (germline): LNHNV, YYDKDF (reference sequence). CDR3 DNA: TGTGCCACCAGCAGAGATCGGGTAGCGGGGGCCAGGAACACCGGGGAGCTGTTTTTT. As protein: CATSRDRVAGARNTGELFF.

There are a few counts of this clone. The rearrangement joins TRBV13 to TRBJ1-2; no definite D call. CDR1 PRHDT and CDR2 FYEKMQ come from the germline V gene (reference sequence). Trimming removed 0 bases from V and 7 bases from J, with 3 bases in between. The CDR3 length is 11 residues. CDR3 DNA sequence: TGTGCCAGCAGCTTAGGAAGTGGCTACACCTTC. The encoded protein is CASSLGSGYTF.

The chain employs TRBV7-6 and TRBJ2-1; TRBD1 agrees at 9 bases. Trimming removed 5 bases from V and 9 bases from J; junction bases left unmatched: 11. This CDR3 comprises 15 residues. Germline V gene sequence: CDR1 SGHVS, CDR2 FNYEAQ. The CDR3 reads CASSNRYRGRVEQFF. The CDR3 DNA is TGTGCCAGCAGCAACCGATACAGGGGGCGCGTTGAGCAGTTCTTC.